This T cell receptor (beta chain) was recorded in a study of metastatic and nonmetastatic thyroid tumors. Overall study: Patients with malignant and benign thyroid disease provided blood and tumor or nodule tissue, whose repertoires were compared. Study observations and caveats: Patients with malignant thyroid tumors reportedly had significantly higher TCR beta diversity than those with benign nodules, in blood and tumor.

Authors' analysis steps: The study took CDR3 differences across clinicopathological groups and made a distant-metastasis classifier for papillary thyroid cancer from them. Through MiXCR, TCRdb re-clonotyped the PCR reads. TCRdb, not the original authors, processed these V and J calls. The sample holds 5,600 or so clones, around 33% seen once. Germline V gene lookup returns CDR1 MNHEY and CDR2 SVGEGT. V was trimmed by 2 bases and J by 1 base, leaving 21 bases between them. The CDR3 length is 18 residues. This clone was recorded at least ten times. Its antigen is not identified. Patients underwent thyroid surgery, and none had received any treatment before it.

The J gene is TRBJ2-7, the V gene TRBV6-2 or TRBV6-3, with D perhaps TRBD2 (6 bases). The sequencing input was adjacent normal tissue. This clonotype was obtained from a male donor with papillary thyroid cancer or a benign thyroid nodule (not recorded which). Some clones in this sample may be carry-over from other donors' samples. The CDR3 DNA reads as TGTGCCAGCAGTTACCCACGAATTCCGGGACTTGATTCCTACGAGCAGTACTTC. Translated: CASSYPRIPGLDSYEQYF.